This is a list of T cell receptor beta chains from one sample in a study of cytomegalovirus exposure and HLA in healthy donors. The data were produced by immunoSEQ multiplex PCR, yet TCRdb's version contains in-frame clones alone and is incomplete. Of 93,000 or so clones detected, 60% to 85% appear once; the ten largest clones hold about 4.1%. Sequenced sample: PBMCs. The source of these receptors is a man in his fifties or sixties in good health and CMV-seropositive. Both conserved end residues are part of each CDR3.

CASSLVLDSFFDEQFF	TRBV11-2	TRBJ2-1	16
CSVGGQGKEQYF	TRBV29-1	TRBJ2-7	12
CASIIPRDRARTGELFF	TRBV7-3	TRBJ2-2	17
CASSFGQISYEQYF	TRBV5-1	TRBJ2-7	14
CASSLKGAKGTNTGELFF	TRBV18	TRBJ2-2	18
CASSSAPQGAHTGELFF	TRBV7-3	TRBJ2-2	17
CASSLDSGVKGNEQYF	TRBV5-1	TRBJ2-7	16
CATSRDRSYEQYF	TRBV15	TRBJ2-7	13
CASTPEPQETQYF	TRBV2	TRBJ2-5	13
CASSRGSGRTETQYF	TRBV27	TRBJ2-5	15
CAWSYGDVNEKLFF	TRBV30	TRBJ1-4	14
CGSGREQFF	TRBV2	TRBJ2-1	9
CASSFGGQAKLAKNIQYF	TRBV5-1	TRBJ2-4	18
CASSRNRVTEAFF	TRBV9	TRBJ1-1	13
CASSPSSGRLPYNEQFF	TRBV28	TRBJ2-1	17
CASRQGVRYEQYF	TRBV19	TRBJ2-7	13
CASRGQATYEQYF	TRBV28	TRBJ2-7	13
CASSPGLAGGPHEQYF	TRBV19	TRBJ2-7	16